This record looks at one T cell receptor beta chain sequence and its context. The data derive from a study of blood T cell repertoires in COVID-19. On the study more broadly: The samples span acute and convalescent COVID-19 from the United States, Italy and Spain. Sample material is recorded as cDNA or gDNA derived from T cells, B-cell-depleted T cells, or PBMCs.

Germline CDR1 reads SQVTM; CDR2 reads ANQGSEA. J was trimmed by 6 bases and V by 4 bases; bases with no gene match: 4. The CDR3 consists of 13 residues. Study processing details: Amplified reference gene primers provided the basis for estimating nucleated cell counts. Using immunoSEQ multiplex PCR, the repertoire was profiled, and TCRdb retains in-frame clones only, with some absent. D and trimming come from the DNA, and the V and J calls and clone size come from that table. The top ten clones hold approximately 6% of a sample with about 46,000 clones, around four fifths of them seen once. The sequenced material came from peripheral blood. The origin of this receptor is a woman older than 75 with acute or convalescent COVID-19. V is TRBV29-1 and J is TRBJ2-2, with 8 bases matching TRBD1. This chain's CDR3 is CSVGQGKAGELFF. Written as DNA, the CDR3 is TGCAGCGTTGGACAGGGGAAGGCCGGGGAGCTGTTTTTT.